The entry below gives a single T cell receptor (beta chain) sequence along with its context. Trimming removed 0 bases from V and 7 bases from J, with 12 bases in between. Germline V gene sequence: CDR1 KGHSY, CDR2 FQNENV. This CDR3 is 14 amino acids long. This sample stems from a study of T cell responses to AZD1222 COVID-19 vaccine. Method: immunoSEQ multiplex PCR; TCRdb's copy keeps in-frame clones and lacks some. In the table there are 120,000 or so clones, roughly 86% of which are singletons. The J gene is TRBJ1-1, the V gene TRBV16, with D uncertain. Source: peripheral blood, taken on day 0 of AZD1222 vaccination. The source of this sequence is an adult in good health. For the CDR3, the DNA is TGTGCCAGCAGCCAATCCAGACGGCCTAGTGAAGCTTTCTTT. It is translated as CASSQSRRPSEAFF.